This TCR beta chain was identified in a study of OX40 agonist ivuxolimab in advanced cancers. Some background on the complete study: Ivuxolimab, which targeted the costimulatory receptor OX40 (CD134), was an agonistic, fully human IgG2 monoclonal antibody. A male proportion of around 83% and a mean age of around 60 years, ranging from roughly 20 to 80, were recorded for the dose-escalation cohort. Intravenous ivuxolimab was administered to patients every 2 weeks at six dose levels: 0.01, 0.1, 0.3, 1.5, 3 and 10 mg/kg. Among the approximately 50 dose-escalation patients, about 19 had hepatocellular carcinoma, approximately 15 melanoma, 9 renal cell carcinoma and 9 head and neck cancer. The paper covers the monotherapy dose-escalation part of the phase I ivuxolimab trial, which included N of about 51 patients. Patients were allowed to have had prior anti-PD-1, anti-PD-L1 or anti-CTLA-4 therapy, and approximately 41% of the dose-escalation patients had previously received checkpoint inhibitors. The point of sequencing TCRbeta in the periphery was to test whether ivuxolimab changed TCR sequence diversity and drove clonal T-cell expansion. Partial responses occurred in three dose-escalation patients, of whom one had hepatocellular carcinoma and two had cutaneous melanoma.

Patients with a history of autoimmune disease or receiving systemic immunosuppression were excluded from the trial. In every dose cohort, peripheral blood was drawn for TCR sequencing at baseline, cycle 4 day 1, and cycle 7 day 1. Samples came from an open-label, multicenter, first-in-human phase I dose-escalation trial of ivuxolimab. Adults with locally advanced or metastatic melanoma, renal cell carcinoma, hepatocellular carcinoma or head and neck squamous cell carcinoma were enrolled in the trial. Before TCR sequencing, CD4+ and CD8+ T cells were separately sorted from peripheral blood. CDR1 SGHRS and CDR2 YFSETQ were looked up in the germline V gene. V and J lose 2 bases and 4 bases, and a span of 9 bases separates them. The CDR3 goes from the cysteine to the phenylalanine over 14 residues. CDR3 DNA only is kept here, 42 bases in frame from base 1. Genomic DNA was isolated from the sorted cells so that the TCRbeta CDR3 region could be sequenced. The immunoSEQ Assay was used for sequencing of TCRbeta CDR3 regions. The clones in this table, taken by TCRdb from immuneACCESS, are in-frame only. Not every clone is retained; where verified, under half of the shortfall comes from an unresolved V gene, and the cause of the rest is unknown. For this sample the table gives 73,000 or so clones, of which roughly 85% were detected only once. The ten largest account for approximately 0.63% of the sample.

What the work shows at the level of the full study, not this receptor alone: At doses of 0.1 to 3.0 mg/kg, clonal expansion of both CD4+ and CD8+ T cells in blood was seen between baseline and week 6. The antigen specificity of the peripheral T cells that underwent clonal expansion was not determined. After ivuxolimab, more expanded clones were found on average in CD8+ T cells than in CD4+ T cells. In the 0.1-3.0 mg/kg groups, partial responders had among the lowest normalized peripheral clonal expansion, particularly in CD8+ T cells. Low levels of normalized T-cell clonal expansion were also seen in some patients who did not respond.

This clone was seen a single time. What antigen it recognizes has not been identified. The record has no base qualities; no much larger clone is one base away. This TCR derives from an adult with an advanced solid tumor such as melanoma, head and neck, liver or kidney cancer. The V and J segments used are TRBV5-1 and TRBJ1-4, with the D gene not confidently named. Sequencing used CD4+ or CD8+ T cells sorted from blood, obtained in a trial of the OX40 agonist ivuxolimab. The CDR3 has the sequence CASSFGQNNEKLFF. The nucleotide sequence is given as TGCGCCAGCAGCTTTGGGCAGAATAATGAAAAACTGTTTTTT.